One T cell receptor (beta chain) is described in this entry. Its specificity is not known. Germline V lookup: CDR1 MNHNY, CDR2 SVGAGI (reference sequence). This CDR3 is 12 amino acids long. Trimming removed 2 bases from V and 5 bases from J, with 6 bases in between. This record belongs to a study of OX40 agonist ivuxolimab in advanced cancers. As for the study in general: A partial response was reached by three patients: one with hepatocellular carcinoma and two with cutaneous melanoma.

Study-wide results and limits: The average count of expanded clones was higher among CD8+ T cells than among CD4+. Expansion of clones was among the lowest in partial responders at 0.1-3.0 mg/kg.

TCRdb's copy holds only in-frame clones and misses some; the assay was immunoSEQ multiplex PCR. The sample consists of fewer than 30,000 clones, just under 85% of them appearing once. Exclusion applied to patients with autoimmune disease history or systemic immunosuppression. The genes are TRBV6-6 and TRBJ1-1, with D uncertain. The sample was CD4+ or CD8+ T cells sorted from blood, taken in a trial of the OX40 agonist ivuxolimab. The receptor was isolated from an adult with an advanced solid tumor such as melanoma, head and neck, liver or kidney cancer. CDR3 sequence reads: CASSYGGTEAFF. The CDR3 DNA sequence: TGTGCCAGCAGTTACGGAGGGACTGAAGCTTTCTTT.